Each of the 9 T cell receptor beta chains below was sequenced from the same sample in a study of shared T cell receptors in the human thymus. Sequencing used immunoSEQ multiplex PCR; TCRdb keeps in-frame clones, though not all of them. The sample holds about 660,000 clones, approximately 89% seen once. This sample was shared with a second study, whose subject was human thymus T cells.

Material for sequencing was thymocytes. These receptor sequences come from a boy younger than two with a congenital heart defect.

With respect to this clone: Sequence at one end of the junction differs from germline and may be a read error. The rearrangement links TRBV19 to TRBJ1-2, with D perhaps TRBD1 (5 bases). Looked up from germline, CDR1 is LNHDA and CDR2 is SQIVND (reference sequence). There are 9 residues in the CDR3. CDR3 residues: CASKPGPHF. The CDR3 region has the DNA TGTGCCAGTAAACCAGGGCCGCACTTC.

The rearrangement joins TRBV5-1 to TRBJ2-7, with 9 bases fitting TRBD2. This CDR3 is built from 15 residues. Germline CDR1 reads SGHRS; CDR2 reads YFSETQ. V lost 6 bases to trimming and J lost 7 bases; unmatched junction nucleotides: 14. CDR3 residues: CASTMAPSGKGEQYF. The DNA for the CDR3 is TGCGCCAGCACGATGGCCCCTAGCGGGAAAGGGGAGCAGTACTTC.

The V call is TRBV6-1, the J call TRBJ2-6, with TRBD1 as a possible D gene (6 bases). This CDR3 is built from 19 residues. Per the germline V gene, CDR1 is MNHNS and CDR2 is SASEGT. V dropped 0 bases and J dropped 4 bases, with 19 bases sitting between them. CDR3 loop: CASSEASTCPQGGANVLTF. CDR3 sequence (DNA): TGTGCCAGCAGTGAAGCATCTACTTGTCCGCAGGGGGGGGCCAACGTCCTGACTTTC.

CDR3 in amino acids: CASSHGERQRNNNEQFF. The CDR3 coding sequence is TGCGCCAGCAGCCACGGTGAACGACAGAGGAACAACAATGAGCAGTTCTTC. This chain joins TRBV4-3 and TRBJ2-1; tentatively, D is TRBD1 (5 bases). The ends were cut back, 3 bases at V and 5 bases at J, with 20 bases in the middle. Germline V gene data show CDR1 as LGHNA and CDR2 as YSLEER. CDR3 size: 17 residues.

The rearrangement joins TRBV12-5 to TRBJ2-2; the match to TRBD2 covers 15 bases. V lost 2 bases and J lost 1; bases outside the gene matches: 11. The germline V gene has CDR1 LGHNT and CDR2 FRNRAP. There are 21 residues in the CDR3. CDR3 in amino acids: CASGLSPKGLAGGGNTGELFF. DNA of the CDR3: TGTGCTAGTGGTTTGTCTCCGAAGGGACTAGCGGGGGGCGGGAACACCGGGGAGCTGTTTTTT.

The chain has TRBV28 and TRBJ2-7; TRBD1 agrees at 7 bases. Germline loops: CDR1 MDHEN, CDR2 SYDVKM. The CDR3 contains 15 residues. After removal of 2 bases from V and 4 bases from J, the junction contained 8 bases not matched to a gene. The DNA of the CDR3 is TGTGCCAGCAGTTTACCGGGACAGTTAGCTTACGAGCAGTACTTC. Its protein is CASSLPGQLAYEQYF.

The V call is TRBV4-3, the J call TRBJ1-1; TRBD1 is a possible D gene (5 bases). Looked up from germline, CDR1 is LGHNA and CDR2 is YSLEER. The CDR3 has 14 amino acids. Trimming removed 4 bases from V and 6 bases from J, with 15 bases in between. CDR3 coding DNA: TGCGCCAGCAGCCCCCTCGACAGACGTTCTGAAGCTTTCTTT. The encoded protein is CASSPLDRRSEAFF.

This chain uses TRBV6-1 with TRBJ2-7; maybe TRBD2 (6 bases). CDR1 is MNHNS, CDR2 SASEGT, per germline. This CDR3 has 12 amino acids. The V and J ends lost 3 bases and 4 bases respectively, with 7 bases between them. CDR3 protein: CASSDSGYEQYF. CDR3 sequence (DNA): TGTGCCAGCAGTGACAGCGGGTACGAGCAGTACTTC.

J is TRBJ1-1 and V is TRBV7-4, with D possibly being TRBD1 (6 bases). This CDR3 comprises 13 residues. Germline V gene lookup returns CDR1 SGHVT and CDR2 SQSDAQ. Deletions cut 2 bases from V and 6 bases from J, with 10 bases between. In nucleotides, the CDR3 is TGTGCCAGCAGCTTACTTCCAGGGGCTGAAGCTTTCTTT. It specifies CASSLLPGAEAFF.